A single sample gave rise to the 20 T cell receptor beta chains below, sequenced in a study of CXCR3-negative and CXCR3-positive naive CD8 T cells. Carrying UMI labels, the TRB cDNA libraries were prepared through 5' RACE. From its re-call of the 5' RACE reads, TCRdb lists each CDR3 protein once, without DNA. Here the sample table reports some 67,000 distinct CDR3 sequences. Material: naive CXCR3- CD8+ T cells from blood. Subset indicated: CD45RO-CCR7+CD27+CD95- naive CD8+ T cells lacking CXCR3 (TNR3-). These receptors all stem from a human donor in good health. Some clones in this sample may be carry-over from other donors' samples.

This chain's CDR3 is CASSYSPTVRGENEQFF. The chain has TRBV7-9 and TRBJ2-1; TCRdb calls TRBD2, which cannot be checked without DNA. The CDR3 covers 17 residues. Germline V gene data show CDR1 as SEHNR and CDR2 as FQNEAQ (reference sequence).

This rearrangement joins TRBV23-1 to TRBJ2-3; the TCRdb call, TRBD1, lacks DNA for checking. TRBV23-1 is identified as an open reading frame with a role that is uncertain. CDR3 length: 14 amino acids. CDR3 protein: CASSYPPGTDTQYF.

This chain connects TRBV28 to TRBJ1-4. CDR1 is MDHEN, CDR2 SYDVKM, per germline. The CDR3 runs to 15 residues. The CDR3 loop reads CASSLSTVPSEKLFF.

The CDR3 protein is CSVPGQGAQYF. The V call is TRBV29-1, the J call TRBJ2-3; TCRdb's D gene call, TRBD1, goes unchecked for lack of DNA. Germline V gene lookup returns CDR1 SQVTM and CDR2 ANQGSEA. The CDR3 sequence is 11 residues long.

This chain links TRBV7-9 with TRBJ2-1; TCRdb designates TRBD1, a call that cannot be tested without DNA. The CDR3 contains 14 residues. CDR1 is SEHNR, CDR2 FQNEAQ, per germline (reference sequence). CDR3 sequence: CASSLGQGANEQFF.

The chain uses TRBV29-1 and TRBJ2-5; lacking DNA, the TRBD1 call made by TCRdb goes unchecked. The CDR3 is 12 residues long. Germline V gives CDR1 SQVTM, CDR2 ANQGSEA. The CDR3 loop is CSASTVEETQYF.

The gene calls are TRBV20-1 and TRBJ2-3. The CDR3 is made up of 15 amino acids. Germline V gene sequence: CDR1 DFQATT, CDR2 SNEGSKA (reference sequence). CDR3 region: CSYRLTTGMTDTQYF.

The rearrangement links TRBV7-6 to TRBJ2-3; TCRdb picks TRBD1, but there is no DNA to check that call. CDR3 length: 13 residues. Per the germline V gene, CDR1 is SGHVS and CDR2 is FNYEAQ. This CDR3 reads CASSPSGGDTQYF.

The chain recombines TRBV28 with TRBJ2-7; the TCRdb call, TRBD2, lacks DNA for checking. CDR3 length: 15 residues. CDR1 is MDHEN, CDR2 SYDVKM, per germline. CDR3 region: CASSLLAGTPYEQYF.

The chain recombines TRBV6-6 with TRBJ2-7; the TCRdb D gene call, TRBD1, has no DNA to confirm it. Germline values: CDR1 MNHNY, CDR2 SVGAGI (reference sequence). The CDR3 consists of 12 residues. This CDR3 is CASSLRAYEQYF.

This chain connects TRBV10-3 to TRBJ1-1. Germline-derived CDR1 and CDR2 are ENHRY and SYGVKD. The CDR3 is 13 amino acids. CDR3 sequence: CAISPAGNAEAFF.

The chain is built from TRBV19 and TRBJ2-6; TCRdb designates TRBD1, a call that cannot be tested without DNA. The CDR3 totals 17 residues. Germline V gene data show CDR1 as LNHDA and CDR2 as SQIVND (reference sequence). The CDR3 reads CASSIAGRGFGANVLTF. Full variable domain (rest looked up from reference TRBV19 and TRBJ2-6): DGGITQSPKYLFRKEGQNVTLSCEQNLNHDAMYWYRQDPGQGLRLIYYSQIVNDFQKGDIAEGYSVSREKKESFPLTVTSAQKNPTAFYLCASSIAGRGFGANVLTFGAGSRLTVL.

The V gene is TRBV7-8, the J gene TRBJ2-7; the D call from TCRdb, TRBD2, cannot be confirmed without DNA. Germline CDR1 SGHVS, CDR2 FQNEAQ. The CDR3 spans 15 residues. CDR3 amino acids: CASSLGASGSTEQYF.

The rearrangement uses TRBV29-1 and TRBJ2-7; TCRdb gives TRBD1 as the D gene, but with no DNA this cannot be confirmed. Germline V gene data show CDR1 as SQVTM and CDR2 as ANQGSEA. The CDR3 has 13 residues. The CDR3 spells CSTRDGPSYEQYF.

This rearrangement joins TRBV6-2 or TRBV6-3 to TRBJ2-7; checking the TCRdb D call of TRBD1 is not possible without DNA. There are 17 residues in the CDR3. Germline V gene lookup returns CDR1 MNHEY and CDR2 SVGEGT. The CDR3: CASSPELGRVDSYEQYF.

The gene calls are TRBV25-1 and TRBJ2-1. This CDR3 spans 15 amino acids. Germline CDR1 reads MGHDK; CDR2 reads SYGVNS. CDR3 sequence: CASSGAGSSYNEQFF.

The rearrangement uses TRBV5-1 and TRBJ2-7; TCRdb reports TRBD1, a call that lacks DNA to check it against. CDR3 length: 15 residues. Looked up from germline, CDR1 is SGHRS and CDR2 is YFSETQ. The CDR3 is CASSPPDRVSYEQYF.

The chain has TRBV7-6 and TRBJ2-2; TCRdb's D gene call, TRBD1, goes unchecked for lack of DNA. The CDR3 spans 13 residues. Germline assignment: CDR1 SGHVS and CDR2 FNYEAQ. CDR3 sequence: CATGTGRSGELFF.

CDR3 loop: CASSLVADYNEQFF. V is TRBV5-6 and J is TRBJ2-1. This CDR3 contains 14 residues. The germline gives CDR1 SGHDT, CDR2 YYEEEE.

The rearrangement uses TRBV7-9 and TRBJ2-1; lacking DNA, the TRBD2 call made by TCRdb goes unchecked. The germline V gene encodes CDR1 SEHNR and CDR2 FQNEAQ (reference sequence). The CDR3 sequence is 19 residues long. The CDR3 reads CASSPIGLAGSSFYNEQFF.